This T cell receptor beta chain was observed in a study of T cell repertoires in cytomegalovirus infection. MiXCR, run by TCRdb on the reads, gives a single entry per CDR3 protein. The table has tens of thousands of distinct CDR3 sequences, roughly 20% seen once; the top ten hold about 72%. Regarding the study as a whole: The cumulative frequency of public TCR beta families identified carriers of CMV plus the relevant HLA. In two of eight donors, the top clonotype was HLA-C-restricted CMV-specific.

CDR1 is MDHEN, CDR2 SYDVKM, per germline. The V end was cut by 6 bases, the J end by 3 bases, with 18 bases between. The CDR3 is 15 residues long. As concerns this clonotype: Its antigen is still unknown.

This material consisted of CD8+ T cells from cultured PBMCs, taken from culture after CMV antigen stimulation. This sequence was found in a human donor in good health (CMV status not recorded). Some clones in this sample may be carry-over from other donors' samples. The chain carries TRBV28 and TRBJ2-7, with a weak D call TRBD2 (5 bases). The CDR3 DNA is TGTGCCAGCAGCCCCTGGACGGGAACCTTCTACGAGCAGTACTTC. Translation gives CASSPWTGTFYEQYF.